Below, 2 T cell receptor beta chains from the same sample are listed, as sequenced in a study of blood T cell repertoires in COVID-19 (dated by TCRdb to the early 2020s). The library was prepared using the immunoSEQ multiplex PCR assay. Entries here come from immuneACCESS through TCRdb and include only in-frame sequences with V and J called. Some clones fail to appear in such tables; in the studies checked, an unresolved V gene covers under half of the shortfall, and the cause of the remainder is unknown. The sample yields 200,000 to 250,000 clones; 92% were counted once. The top ten clones comprise 0.65% to 0.85% of the sample. The sequencing sample was made of peripheral blood. Source of these receptors: a man in his fifties or sixties with COVID-19, enrolled during active disease.

This clone was recorded once. V usage is TRBV27 and J usage is TRBJ2-2; the match to TRBD2 covers 9 bases. In germline, CDR1 is MNHEY, CDR2 SMNVEV (reference sequence). The CDR3 totals 15 residues. V lost 3 bases to trimming and J lost 7 bases; unmatched junction nucleotides: 6. The CDR3 protein is CASSFLAGTGGELFF. CDR3 nucleotides: TGTGCCAGCAGTTTTCTAGCGGGAACAGGCGGGGAGCTGTTTTTT.

The chain employs TRBV6-5 and TRBJ2-4; D is perhaps TRBD1 (5 bases). This CDR3 is built from 12 residues. Germline V CDR1 and CDR2: MNHEY, SVGAGI. Trimming removed 10 bases at V and 4 bases at J, with 11 bases between. The CDR3 here is CAISAGKNIQYF. The CDR3 nucleotides are TGTGCCATCTCAGCAGGGAAAAACATTCAGTACTTC.